This TCR beta chain was profiled in a study of long-term antiretroviral therapy in people with HIV. Background on the study: Earliest sampling preceded the 2015 immediate-ART recommendation by about a decade. Points from the study as a whole: The data indicate that diversity increased after ART but remained below transplant donor controls.

Germline CDR1 and CDR2: SGHDN and FVKESK. Trimming took off 4 bases at V and 3 bases at J, with 12 bases between the two ends. There are 14 residues in the CDR3. Version v3.0 of the immunoSEQ assay was performed at survey level. Generated by immunoSEQ multiplex PCR, the TCRdb table keeps only in-frame clones and is missing some. The sample records about 36,000 clones, over 75% being singletons. With regard to this clone: Its antigen is still unknown.

Material: unsorted PBMCs, obtained 0.6 years after starting antiretroviral therapy. The sequence was obtained from a man younger than 35 with HIV. J is TRBJ1-2 and V is TRBV14; D is ambiguous. The CDR3 protein is CASSPDGPHYGYTF. The CDR3 DNA sequence: TGTGCCAGCAGCCCCGACGGGCCCCACTATGGCTACACCTTC.